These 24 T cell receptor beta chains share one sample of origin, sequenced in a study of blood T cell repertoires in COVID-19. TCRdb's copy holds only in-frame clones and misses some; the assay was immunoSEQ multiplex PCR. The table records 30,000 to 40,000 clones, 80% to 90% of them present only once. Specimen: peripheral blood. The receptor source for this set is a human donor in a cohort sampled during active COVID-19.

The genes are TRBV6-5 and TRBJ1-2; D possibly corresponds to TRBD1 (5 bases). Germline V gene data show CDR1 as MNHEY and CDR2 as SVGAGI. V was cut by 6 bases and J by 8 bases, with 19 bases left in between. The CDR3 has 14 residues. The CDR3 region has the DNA TGTGCCAGCAGCCCGGGCCAGGGTTATGGAGGCTACACCTTC. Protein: CASSPGQGYGGYTF.

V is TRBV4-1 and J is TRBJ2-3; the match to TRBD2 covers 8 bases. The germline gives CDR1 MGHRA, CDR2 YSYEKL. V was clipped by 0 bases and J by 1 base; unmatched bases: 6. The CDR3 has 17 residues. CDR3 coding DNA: TGCGCCAGCAGCCAAGAGAAAACTAGCGGCGGCACAGATACGCAGTATTTT. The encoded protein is CASSQEKTSGGTDTQYF.

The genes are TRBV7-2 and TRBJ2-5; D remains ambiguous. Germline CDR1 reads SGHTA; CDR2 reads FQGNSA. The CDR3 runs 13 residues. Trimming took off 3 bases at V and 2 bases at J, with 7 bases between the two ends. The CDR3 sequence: CASSLSFQETQYF. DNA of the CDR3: TGTGCCAGCAGCTTGTCCTTTCAAGAGACCCAGTACTTC.

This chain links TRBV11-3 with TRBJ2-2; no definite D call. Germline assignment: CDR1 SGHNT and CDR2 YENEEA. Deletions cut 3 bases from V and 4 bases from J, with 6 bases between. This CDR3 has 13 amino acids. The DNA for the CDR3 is TGTGCCAGCAGCTTCCTGGCCACCGGGGAGCTGTTTTTT. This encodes CASSFLATGELFF.

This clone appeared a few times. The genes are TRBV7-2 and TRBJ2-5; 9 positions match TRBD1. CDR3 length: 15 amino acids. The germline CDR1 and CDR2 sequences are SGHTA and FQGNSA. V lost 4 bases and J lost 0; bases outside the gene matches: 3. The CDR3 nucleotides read TGTGCCAGCAGCTGGGGACAGGGAAACCAAGAGACCCAGTACTTC. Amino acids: CASSWGQGNQETQYF.

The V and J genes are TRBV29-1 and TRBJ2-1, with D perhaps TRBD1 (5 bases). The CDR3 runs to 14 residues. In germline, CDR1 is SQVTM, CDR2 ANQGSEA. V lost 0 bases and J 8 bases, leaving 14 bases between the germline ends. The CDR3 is CSVEDNLDSDEQFF. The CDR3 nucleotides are TGCAGCGTTGAAGACAACCTTGACAGTGATGAGCAGTTCTTC.

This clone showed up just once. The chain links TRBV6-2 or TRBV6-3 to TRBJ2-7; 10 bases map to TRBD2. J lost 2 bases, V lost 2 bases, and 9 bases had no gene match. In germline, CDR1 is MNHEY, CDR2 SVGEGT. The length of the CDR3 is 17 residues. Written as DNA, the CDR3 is TGTGCCAGCAGTTACCCGCCGACTAGCGGGTTGGCCTACGAGCAGTACTTC. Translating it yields CASSYPPTSGLAYEQYF.

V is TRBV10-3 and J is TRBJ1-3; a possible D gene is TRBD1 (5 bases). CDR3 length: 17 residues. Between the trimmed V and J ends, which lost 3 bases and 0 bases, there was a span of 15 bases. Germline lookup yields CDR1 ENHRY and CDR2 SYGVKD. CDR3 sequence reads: CAISDREGFRSGNTIYF. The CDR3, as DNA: TGTGCCATCAGTGATAGGGAGGGGTTCCGCTCTGGAAACACCATATATTTT.

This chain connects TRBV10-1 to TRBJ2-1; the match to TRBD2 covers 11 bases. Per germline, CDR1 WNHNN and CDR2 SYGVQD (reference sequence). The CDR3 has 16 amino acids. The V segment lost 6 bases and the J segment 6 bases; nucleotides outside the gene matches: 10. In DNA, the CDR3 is TGCGCCAGCAGCTCACGACTAGCGGGGTTCCTCAATGAGCAGTTCTTC. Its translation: CASSSRLAGFLNEQFF.

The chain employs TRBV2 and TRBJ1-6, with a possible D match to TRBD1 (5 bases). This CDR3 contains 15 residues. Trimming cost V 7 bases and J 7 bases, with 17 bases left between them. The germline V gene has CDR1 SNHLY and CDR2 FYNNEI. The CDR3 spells CASIAIRVGNSPLHF. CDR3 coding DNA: TGTGCCAGCATAGCCATCAGGGTGGGGAATTCACCCCTCCACTTT.

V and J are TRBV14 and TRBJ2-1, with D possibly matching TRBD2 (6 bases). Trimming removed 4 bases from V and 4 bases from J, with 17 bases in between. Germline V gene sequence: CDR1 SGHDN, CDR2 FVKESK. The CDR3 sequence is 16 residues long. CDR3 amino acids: CASSPRRGGAYNEQFF. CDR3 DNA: TGTGCCAGCAGCCCGAGGCGTGGCGGGGCTTACAATGAGCAGTTCTTC.

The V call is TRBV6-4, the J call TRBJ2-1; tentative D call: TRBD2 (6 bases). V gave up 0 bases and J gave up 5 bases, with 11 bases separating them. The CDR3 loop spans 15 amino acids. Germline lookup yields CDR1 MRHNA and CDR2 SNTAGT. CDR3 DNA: TGTGCCAGCAGTGACTCGATTGGAGGGCACAATGAGCAGTTCTTC. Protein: CASSDSIGGHNEQFF.

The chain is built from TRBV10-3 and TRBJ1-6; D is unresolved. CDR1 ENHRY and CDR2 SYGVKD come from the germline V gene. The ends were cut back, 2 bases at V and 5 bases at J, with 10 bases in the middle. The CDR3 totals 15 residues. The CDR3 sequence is CAISEGTADNSPLHF. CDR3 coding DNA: TGTGCCATCAGTGAGGGAACAGCAGATAATTCACCCCTCCACTTT.

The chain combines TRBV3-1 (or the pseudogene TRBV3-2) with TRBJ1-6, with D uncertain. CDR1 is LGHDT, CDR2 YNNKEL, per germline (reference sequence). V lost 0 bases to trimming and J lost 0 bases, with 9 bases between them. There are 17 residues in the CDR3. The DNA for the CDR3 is TGTGCCAGCAGCCAAGATGTCGGAGGCTCCTATAATTCACCCCTCCACTTT. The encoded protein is CASSQDVGGSYNSPLHF.

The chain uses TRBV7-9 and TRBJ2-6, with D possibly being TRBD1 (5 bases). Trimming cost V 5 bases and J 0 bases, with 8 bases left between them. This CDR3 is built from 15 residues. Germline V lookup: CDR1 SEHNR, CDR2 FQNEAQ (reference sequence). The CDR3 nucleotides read TGTGCCAGCAGCCGAGACAGCTCTGGGGCCAACGTCCTGACTTTC. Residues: CASSRDSSGANVLTF. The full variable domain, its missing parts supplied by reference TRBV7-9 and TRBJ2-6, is DTGVSQNPRHKITKRGQNVTFRCDPISEHNRLYWYRQTLGQGPEFLTYFQNEAQLEKSRLLSDRFSAERPKGSFSTLEIQRTEQGDSAMYLCASSRDSSGANVLTFGAGSRLTVL.

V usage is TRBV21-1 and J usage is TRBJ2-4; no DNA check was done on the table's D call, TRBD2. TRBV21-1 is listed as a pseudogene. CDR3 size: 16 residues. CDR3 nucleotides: TGTGCCAGCAGCAGAGGTGCGGGAGAGGCCAAAAACATTCAGTACTTC. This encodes CASSRGAGEAKNIQYF.

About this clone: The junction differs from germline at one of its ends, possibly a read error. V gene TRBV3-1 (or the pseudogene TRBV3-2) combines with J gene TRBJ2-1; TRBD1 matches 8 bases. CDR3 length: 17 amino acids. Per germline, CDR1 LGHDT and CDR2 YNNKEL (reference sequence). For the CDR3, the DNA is TGTGCCAGCAGCCAGCCCCTCGGACAGGGCTCCCACAATGAGCAGTTCTTC. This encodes CASSQPLGQGSHNEQFF.

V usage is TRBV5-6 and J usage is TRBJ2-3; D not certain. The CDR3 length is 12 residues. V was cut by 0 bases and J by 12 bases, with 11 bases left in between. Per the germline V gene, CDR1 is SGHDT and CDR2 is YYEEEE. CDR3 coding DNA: TGTGCCAGCAGCTTGGAGCCGACTCCCCAGTATTTT. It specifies CASSLEPTPQYF.

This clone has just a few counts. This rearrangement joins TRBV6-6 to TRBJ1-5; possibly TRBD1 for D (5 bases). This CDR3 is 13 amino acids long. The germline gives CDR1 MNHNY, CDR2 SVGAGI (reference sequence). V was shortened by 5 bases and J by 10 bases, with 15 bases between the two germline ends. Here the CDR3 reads CASSSQGSGPQHF. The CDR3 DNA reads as TGTGCCAGCAGTAGTCAGGGATCGGGCCCCCAGCATTTT.

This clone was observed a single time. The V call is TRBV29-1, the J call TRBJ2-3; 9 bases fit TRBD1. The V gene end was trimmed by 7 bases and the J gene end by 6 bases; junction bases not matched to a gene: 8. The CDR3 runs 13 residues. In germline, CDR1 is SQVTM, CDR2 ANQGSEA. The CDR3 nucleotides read TGCAGCGCAGGACAGGGGCAGACGGATACGCAGTATTTT. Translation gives CSAGQGQTDTQYF.

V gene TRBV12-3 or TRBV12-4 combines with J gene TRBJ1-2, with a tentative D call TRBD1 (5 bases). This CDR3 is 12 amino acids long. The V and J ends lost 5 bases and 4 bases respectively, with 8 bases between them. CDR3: CASSRGGYGYTF. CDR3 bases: TGTGCCAGCAGTCGCGGGGGCTATGGCTACACCTTC.

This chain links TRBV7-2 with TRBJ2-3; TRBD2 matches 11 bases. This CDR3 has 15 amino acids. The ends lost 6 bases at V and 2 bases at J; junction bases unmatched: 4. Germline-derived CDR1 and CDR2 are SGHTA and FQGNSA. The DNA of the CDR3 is TGTGCCAGCAGTTCTAGCGGGAGGCCCACAGATACGCAGTATTTT. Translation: CASSSSGRPTDTQYF.

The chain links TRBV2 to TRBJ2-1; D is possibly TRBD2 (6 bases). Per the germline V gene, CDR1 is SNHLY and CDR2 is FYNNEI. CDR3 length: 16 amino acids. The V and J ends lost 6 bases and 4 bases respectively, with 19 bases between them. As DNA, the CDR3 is TGTGCCAGCAGCGATGGAGGGTTTCGTCGATACAATGAGCAGTTCTTC. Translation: CASSDGGFRRYNEQFF. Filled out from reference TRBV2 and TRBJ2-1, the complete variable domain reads EPEVTQTPSHQVTQMGQEVILRCVPISNHLYFYWYRQILGQKVEFLVSFYNNEISEKSEIFDDQFSVERPDGSNFTLKIRSTKLEDSAMYFCASSDGGFRRYNEQFFGPGTRLTVL.

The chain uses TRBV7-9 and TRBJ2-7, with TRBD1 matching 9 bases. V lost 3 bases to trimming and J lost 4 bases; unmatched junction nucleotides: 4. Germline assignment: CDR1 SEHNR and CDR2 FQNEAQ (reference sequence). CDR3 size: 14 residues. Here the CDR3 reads CASSFTGGRYEQYF. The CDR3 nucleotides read TGTGCCAGCAGCTTCACAGGGGGCAGGTACGAGCAGTACTTC. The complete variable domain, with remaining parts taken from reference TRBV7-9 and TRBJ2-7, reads DTGVSQNPRHKITKRGQNVTFRCDPISEHNRLYWYRQTLGQGPEFLTYFQNEAQLEKSRLLSDRFSAERPKGSFSTLEIQRTEQGDSAMYLCASSFTGGRYEQYFGPGTRLTVT.